This T cell receptor beta chain stems from a study of Ad26.COV2.S vaccination and SARS-CoV-2 variants. For the study at large: Donor was one of the participants in the Ad26.COV2.S arm of the COV1001 trial.

Germline V gene data show CDR1 as SGDLS and CDR2 as YYNGEE. CDR3 length: 16 amino acids. V dropped 4 bases and J dropped 2 bases, with 17 bases sitting between them. Details on this clone: Its antigen remains unidentified.

Treatment reported: some 20 received Ad26.COV2.S at low or high dose, single or two shots; 5 received placebo; per-sample allocation not given. At day 63 after the first vaccine or placebo injection, samples were drawn. Boston supplied an adult donor aged 18-55 years. Notes on the study in general: In vaccinated individuals, spike-specific CD8+ and CD4+ T cell responses reportedly displayed substantial breadth.

The assay was immunoSEQ multiplex PCR, and TCRdb's table has in-frame clones only and misses some. The table has about 440,000 clones, around 90% seen once. Sample: peripheral blood, taken in a trial of Ad26.COV2.S vaccine versus placebo. This TCR came from a person aged 18-60 years who received the Ad26.COV2.S COVID-19 vaccine or a placebo. The chain joins TRBV9 to TRBJ2-3, with a weak D call TRBD1 (6 bases). CDR3 region: CASSPRSTGYTDTQYF. CDR3 sequence (DNA): TGTGCCAGCAGCCCACGATCGACAGGTTACACAGATACGCAGTATTTT.